These 32 T cell receptor beta chains share one sample of origin, sequenced in a study of T cell responses to AZD1222 COVID-19 vaccine. Generated by immunoSEQ multiplex PCR, the TCRdb table keeps only in-frame clones and is missing some. This table has over 150,000 clones, roughly 90% appearing once. The sequencing here drew on peripheral blood, taken on day 0 of MenACWY control vaccination. Receptors originate from an adult in good health.

This chain joins TRBV20-1 and TRBJ2-4; no definite D call. V lost 5 bases and J 8 bases, leaving 10 bases between the germline ends. This CDR3 has 11 amino acids. CDR1 and CDR2 (germline): DFQATT, SNEGSKA (reference sequence). The CDR3 nucleotides are TGCAGTGCTCAGAATGCAGACATTCAGTACTTC. Its translation is CSAQNADIQYF.

This chain uses TRBV11-2 with TRBJ1-5; TRBD1 agrees at 8 bases. V dropped 1 base and J dropped 2; count of bases not matched to a gene: 10. The CDR3 contains 18 residues. Germline V lookup: CDR1 SGHAT, CDR2 FQNNGV. Here the CDR3 reads CASSLAGKGQGRNQPQHF. CDR3 nucleotide sequence: TGTGCCAGCAGCTTAGCAGGGAAAGGACAGGGCCGCAATCAGCCCCAGCATTTT.

The CDR3 loop is CASSLRPGSYNEQFF. CDR3 DNA: TGCGCCAGCAGCTTGCGGCCAGGTTCCTACAATGAGCAGTTCTTC. J is TRBJ2-1 and V is TRBV5-1; D is unclear. The CDR3 consists of 15 residues. Per the germline V gene, CDR1 is SGHRS and CDR2 is YFSETQ. Deletions cut 1 base from V and 1 base from J, with 9 bases between.

The count of this clone is one. V is TRBV5-1 and J is TRBJ1-3; D is undetermined. Between the trimmed V and J ends, which lost 4 bases and 1 base, there was a span of 12 bases. This CDR3 comprises 15 residues. Looked up from germline, CDR1 is SGHRS and CDR2 is YFSETQ. CDR3 bases: TGCGCCAGCAGCCCGGAGGCAGGATCTGGAAACACCATATATTTT. Protein product: CASSPEAGSGNTIYF.

This chain uses TRBV3-1 (or the pseudogene TRBV3-2) with TRBJ1-4; possibly TRBD1 for D (6 bases). This CDR3 is built from 15 residues. Germline CDR1 and CDR2: LGHDT and YNNKEL (reference sequence). Trimming pared 3 bases from V and 10 bases from J, leaving 18 bases between. The chain's CDR3 is CASSQEGGSLAKLFF. CDR3 nucleotide sequence: TGTGCCAGCAGCCAGGAGGGGGGCAGTTTAGCAAAACTGTTTTTT.

The rearrangement links TRBV15 to TRBJ1-1; TRBD1 might be the D (5 bases). Germline V gene lookup returns CDR1 LNHNV and CDR2 YYDKDF (reference sequence). The CDR3 extends over 15 amino acids. V was shortened by 0 bases and J by 6 bases, with 14 bases between the two germline ends. The DNA for the CDR3 is TGTGCCACCAGCAGAGATGGGGGGATGTTCGCTGAAGCTTTCTTT. Translated, it gives CATSRDGGMFAEAFF.

The V gene is TRBV21-1, the J gene TRBJ2-5; the D call in the table, TRBD1, was not verified against the DNA. TRBV21-1 is noted as a pseudogene. This CDR3 spans 13 amino acids. The CDR3 spells CASSKTREETQYF. CDR3 DNA sequence: TGTGCCAGCAGCAAAACCAGGGAAGAGACCCAGTACTTC.

V usage is TRBV7-9 and J usage is TRBJ2-7, with D perhaps matching TRBD1 (7 bases). The CDR3 runs 13 residues. Germline V gene data show CDR1 as SEHNR and CDR2 as FQNEAQ (reference sequence). V was cut by 7 bases and J by 4 bases, with 14 bases left in between. CDR3: CASTGGGRYEQYF. DNA of the CDR3: TGTGCCAGCACCGGAGGGGGCCGGTACGAGCAGTACTTC.

The DNA of the CDR3 is TGCGCCAGCAGCCAAGATGTCAGGGGGCCTGGGGCCAACGTCCTGACTTTC. Translation: CASSQDVRGPGANVLTF. The chain employs TRBV4-3 and TRBJ2-6; 8 bases are a match to TRBD1. With V trimmed by 0 bases and J by 2 bases, 3 bases remained unmatched. Germline V gene lookup returns CDR1 LGHNA and CDR2 YSLEER. This CDR3 comprises 17 residues.

The chain is built from TRBV13 and TRBJ1-2; TRBD1 might be the D (6 bases). CDR3 length equals 14 residues. Germline CDR1 is PRHDT and CDR2 is FYEKMQ (reference sequence). The V gene lost 8 bases and the J gene lost 6 bases, with 19 bases spanning the gap. Written as DNA, the CDR3 is TGTGCCAGCCGCTATACAGGGTCACTCCATGGCTACACCTTC. Encoded protein: CASRYTGSLHGYTF.

The chain is built from TRBV6-1 and TRBJ1-2; D not certain. CDR3 length equals 15 residues. The V gene lost 2 bases and the J gene lost 0 bases, with 10 bases spanning the gap. Germline V gene sequence: CDR1 MNHNS, CDR2 SASEGT. The CDR3 reads CASSELTVANYGYTF. CDR3 DNA: TGTGCCAGCAGTGAACTCACAGTAGCTAACTATGGCTACACCTTC.

The CDR3: CASSSPGGQSIQYF. The CDR3, as DNA: TGTGCCAGCAGTTCCCCGGGGGGCCAAAGCATTCAGTACTTC. The chain combines TRBV6-5 with TRBJ2-7, with D perhaps matching TRBD2 (7 bases). Gene TRBJ2-4 matches the end of the DNA better, so the J call may be wrong. The CDR3 has 14 residues. Germline V CDR1 and CDR2: MNHEY, SVGAGI.

This clone has just one count. The CDR3 here is CASSLPGNTEAFF. CDR3 bases: TGTGCCAGCAGCTTACCAGGTAACACTGAAGCTTTCTTT. The chain recombines TRBV11-3 with TRBJ1-1; D gene unclear. Trimming left V 2 bases short and J 2 bases short, with 6 bases between. Germline CDR1 SGHNT, CDR2 YENEEA. The CDR3 runs to 13 residues.

The rearrangement links TRBV9 to TRBJ2-1; D is unresolved. The CDR3 contains 15 residues. Trimming took 0 bases from V and 3 from J, leaving 10 bases between them. Germline CDR1 is SGDLS and CDR2 is YYNGEE. CDR3 residues: CASSVGGSLYNEQFF. CDR3 nucleotide sequence: TGTGCCAGCAGCGTAGGCGGCAGCCTCTACAATGAGCAGTTCTTC.

V usage is TRBV24-1 and J usage is TRBJ1-3; 7 bases fit TRBD1. The germline V gene has CDR1 KGHDR and CDR2 SFDVKD. V was clipped by 3 bases and J by 2 bases; unmatched bases: 6. The CDR3 loop spans 16 amino acids. The CDR3: CATSDPTGAAGNTIYF. CDR3 sequence (DNA): TGTGCCACCAGTGATCCAACAGGGGCGGCTGGAAACACCATATATTTT.

This rearrangement joins TRBV11-2 to TRBJ1-6; D might be TRBD1 (5 bases). Trimming shortened V by 5 bases and J by 7 bases, and 12 bases separated the two germline ends. The CDR3 length is 14 residues. Germline values: CDR1 SGHAT, CDR2 FQNNGV. The CDR3 loop reads CASSLGGGNSPLHF. The CDR3 DNA sequence: TGTGCCAGCAGCCTCGGGGGTGGAAATTCACCCCTCCACTTT.

The chain carries TRBV15 and TRBJ1-1; D may be TRBD1 (6 bases). The germline V gene has CDR1 LNHNV and CDR2 YYDKDF (reference sequence). Deletions cut 1 base from V and 9 bases from J, with 15 bases between. The CDR3 runs to 14 residues. CDR3 nucleotide sequence: TGTGCCACCAGCAGAGCTACTTCACAGGGTAAAGCTTTCTTT. Encoded protein: CATSRATSQGKAFF.

The chain employs TRBV4-3 and TRBJ1-6, with TRBD1 matching over 10 bases. The CDR3 extends over 15 amino acids. Germline CDR1 reads LGHNA; CDR2 reads YSLEER. The ends lost 4 bases at V and 6 bases at J; junction bases unmatched: 3. The CDR3, as DNA: TGCGCCAGCAGCCGAGGGGACAGGGGTAATTCACCCCTCCACTTT. The encoded protein is CASSRGDRGNSPLHF.

The chain is built from TRBV3-1 (or the pseudogene TRBV3-2) and TRBJ1-2; possible D gene TRBD1, 6 bases. With 4 bases removed from V and 2 bases from J, the gap between germline ends came to 11 bases. Germline CDR1 is LGHDT and CDR2 is YNNKEL (reference sequence). This CDR3 is built from 14 residues. The chain's CDR3 is CASSPDRRNYGYTF. The CDR3 DNA sequence: TGTGCCAGCAGCCCAGACAGGCGGAACTATGGCTACACCTTC.

The chain couples TRBV5-1 to TRBJ1-3; unclear D gene. The CDR3 sequence is 15 residues long. Germline V gives CDR1 SGHRS, CDR2 YFSETQ. Trimming removed 0 bases at V and 0 bases at J, with 7 bases between. CDR3 in DNA: TGCGCCAGCAGCTTGGGAGGGAACTCTGGAAACACCATATATTTT. The encoded protein is CASSLGGNSGNTIYF.

The chain is built from TRBV7-8 and TRBJ1-1; TRBD1 aligns across 7 bases. There are 14 residues in the CDR3. J gave up 1 base and V 5 bases, and 4 bases lay outside the gene matches. CDR1 is SGHVS and CDR2 is FQNEAQ in the germline V gene. The CDR3 region is CASSLRDRNTEAFF. In DNA form, the CDR3 reads TGTGCCAGCAGCCTACGGGACAGGAACACTGAAGCTTTCTTT.

The V and J genes are TRBV18 and TRBJ2-7; the D gene is possibly TRBD2 (6 bases). V lost 1 base to trimming and J lost 3 bases, with 16 bases between them. Germline V gene data show CDR1 as KGHSH and CDR2 as LQKENI. The CDR3 runs 16 residues. The CDR3: CASSPLGRAGSYEQYV. DNA of the CDR3: TGTGCCAGCTCACCACTAGGAAGAGCGGGTAGCTACGAGCAGTACGTC.

This chain joins TRBV11-2 and TRBJ1-2; D remains ambiguous. The germline V and J ends were trimmed by 4 bases and 0 bases, with 9 bases remaining between them. This CDR3 is 14 amino acids long. Germline assignment: CDR1 SGHAT and CDR2 FQNNGV. This CDR3 reads CASSWYHTNYGYTF. In DNA form, the CDR3 reads TGTGCCAGCAGCTGGTACCATACTAACTATGGCTACACCTTC.

The V and J genes are TRBV6-5 and TRBJ1-5, with 11 positions matching TRBD1. Germline lookup yields CDR1 MNHEY and CDR2 SVGAGI. Trimming at V came to 6 bases and at J to 6 bases, leaving 7 bases not matched to a gene. The CDR3 has 15 residues. The CDR3 protein is CASRDRGHLGQPQHF. In nucleotides, the CDR3 is TGTGCCAGCAGGGACAGGGGGCACTTGGGTCAGCCCCAGCATTTT.

The chain is built from TRBV7-9 and TRBJ1-2, with D hard to call. Germline CDR1 reads SEHNR; CDR2 reads FQNEAQ (reference sequence). This CDR3 region has 13 residues. V was pared by 6 bases and J by 2 bases, with 10 bases between. The CDR3 sequence is CASSLQTNYGYTF. In DNA, the CDR3 is TGTGCCAGCAGTTTACAGACAAACTATGGCTACACCTTC.

This clone was detected a few times. The V gene is TRBV3-1 (or the pseudogene TRBV3-2), the J gene TRBJ2-4; unclear D gene. The CDR3 spans 16 residues. The V gene's germline CDR1 is LGHDT and CDR2 YNNKEL (reference sequence). V lost 1 base to trimming and J lost 0 bases, with 10 bases between them. This chain's CDR3 is CASSQAAGLAKNIQYF. DNA of the CDR3: TGTGCCAGCAGCCAAGCGGCAGGCCTAGCCAAAAACATTCAGTACTTC.

In DNA form, the CDR3 reads TGTGCCAGCACCCTTCCGCAGGATGGCGGGGAGCTGTTTTTT. Translation gives CASTLPQDGGELFF. This chain connects TRBV28 to TRBJ2-2; no firm D call. The CDR3 is 14 amino acids. In germline, CDR1 is MDHEN, CDR2 SYDVKM. The V and J ends lost 7 bases and 7 bases respectively, with 16 bases between them.

This clone was counted a single time. V and J are TRBV28 and TRBJ1-2, with D possibly matching TRBD1 (6 bases). V was clipped by 3 bases and J by 7 bases, with 18 bases between them. The CDR3 has 15 residues. In germline, CDR1 is MDHEN, CDR2 SYDVKM. The CDR3 loop reads CASSFSQGSRGGYTF. Here the CDR3 DNA reads TGTGCCAGCAGTTTTTCGCAGGGAAGCAGGGGTGGCTACACCTTC.

The rearrangement joins TRBV24-1 to TRBJ2-7; 9 positions agree with TRBD1. The CDR3 is made up of 17 amino acids. The V segment lost 5 bases and the J segment 3 bases; nucleotides outside the gene matches: 13. Germline V gene data show CDR1 as KGHDR and CDR2 as SFDVKD. As DNA, the CDR3 is TGTGCCACCAGTGGTGACAGGGGGTATCTTCCCATCTACGAGCAGTACTTC. Encoded protein: CATSGDRGYLPIYEQYF.

This chain links TRBV7-8 with TRBJ2-1; 7 positions match TRBD1. The germline CDR1 and CDR2 sequences are SGHVS and FQNEAQ. The CDR3 spans 14 residues. The trim removed 5 bases at V and 3 bases at J, leaving 4 bases unmatched. This CDR3 reads CASSPTGYYNEQFF. The DNA for the CDR3 is TGTGCCAGCAGCCCGACAGGGTACTACAATGAGCAGTTCTTC.

This chain links TRBV5-1 with TRBJ2-7; TRBD1 aligns across 11 bases. Looked up from germline, CDR1 is SGHRS and CDR2 is YFSETQ. V lost 4 bases to trimming and J lost 4 bases; unmatched junction nucleotides: 4. The CDR3 has 14 residues. CDR3: CASSRGTGGYEQYV. The CDR3, as DNA: TGCGCCAGCAGCAGAGGGACAGGGGGATACGAGCAGTACGTC.

This clone has only a few counts. This chain joins TRBV3-1 (or the pseudogene TRBV3-2) and TRBJ2-2, with 7 bases matching TRBD1. With V trimmed by 0 bases and J by 7 bases, 5 bases remained unmatched. Germline V gene lookup returns CDR1 LGHDT and CDR2 YNNKEL (reference sequence). CDR3 length: 15 amino acids. The chain's CDR3 is CASSQETGWLGELFF. The DNA of the CDR3 is TGTGCCAGCAGCCAAGAGACAGGGTGGCTCGGGGAGCTGTTTTTT.